The present entry profiles one TCR beta chain with its context. The target antigen is unknown. The assay was immunoSEQ multiplex PCR, and TCRdb's table has in-frame clones only and misses some. Counted here are some 4,000 clones, 62% occurring once; the ten biggest clones make up over 30%. The data derive from a study of STAT3 mutations in large granular lymphocyte leukemia. Study results and limitations: In T-cell large granular lymphocyte leukemia, about half of patients showed multiple immunodominant subclonotypes.

Sample: PBMCs. The TCR comes from a human donor with T large granular lymphocyte leukemia. Some clones in this sample may be carry-over from other donors' samples.

CDR3 sequence: CASSAGTGIWYEQYF. The CDR3 DNA reads as TGTGCCAGCTCCGCCGGGACAGGGATATGGTACGAGCAGTACTTC. The chain uses TRBV18 and TRBJ2-7, with 9 bases that match TRBD1. The germline V gene encodes CDR1 KGHSH and CDR2 LQKENI. V trimming: 6 bases; J trimming: 4 bases; junction bases outside the gene matches: 10. The CDR3 runs 15 residues.